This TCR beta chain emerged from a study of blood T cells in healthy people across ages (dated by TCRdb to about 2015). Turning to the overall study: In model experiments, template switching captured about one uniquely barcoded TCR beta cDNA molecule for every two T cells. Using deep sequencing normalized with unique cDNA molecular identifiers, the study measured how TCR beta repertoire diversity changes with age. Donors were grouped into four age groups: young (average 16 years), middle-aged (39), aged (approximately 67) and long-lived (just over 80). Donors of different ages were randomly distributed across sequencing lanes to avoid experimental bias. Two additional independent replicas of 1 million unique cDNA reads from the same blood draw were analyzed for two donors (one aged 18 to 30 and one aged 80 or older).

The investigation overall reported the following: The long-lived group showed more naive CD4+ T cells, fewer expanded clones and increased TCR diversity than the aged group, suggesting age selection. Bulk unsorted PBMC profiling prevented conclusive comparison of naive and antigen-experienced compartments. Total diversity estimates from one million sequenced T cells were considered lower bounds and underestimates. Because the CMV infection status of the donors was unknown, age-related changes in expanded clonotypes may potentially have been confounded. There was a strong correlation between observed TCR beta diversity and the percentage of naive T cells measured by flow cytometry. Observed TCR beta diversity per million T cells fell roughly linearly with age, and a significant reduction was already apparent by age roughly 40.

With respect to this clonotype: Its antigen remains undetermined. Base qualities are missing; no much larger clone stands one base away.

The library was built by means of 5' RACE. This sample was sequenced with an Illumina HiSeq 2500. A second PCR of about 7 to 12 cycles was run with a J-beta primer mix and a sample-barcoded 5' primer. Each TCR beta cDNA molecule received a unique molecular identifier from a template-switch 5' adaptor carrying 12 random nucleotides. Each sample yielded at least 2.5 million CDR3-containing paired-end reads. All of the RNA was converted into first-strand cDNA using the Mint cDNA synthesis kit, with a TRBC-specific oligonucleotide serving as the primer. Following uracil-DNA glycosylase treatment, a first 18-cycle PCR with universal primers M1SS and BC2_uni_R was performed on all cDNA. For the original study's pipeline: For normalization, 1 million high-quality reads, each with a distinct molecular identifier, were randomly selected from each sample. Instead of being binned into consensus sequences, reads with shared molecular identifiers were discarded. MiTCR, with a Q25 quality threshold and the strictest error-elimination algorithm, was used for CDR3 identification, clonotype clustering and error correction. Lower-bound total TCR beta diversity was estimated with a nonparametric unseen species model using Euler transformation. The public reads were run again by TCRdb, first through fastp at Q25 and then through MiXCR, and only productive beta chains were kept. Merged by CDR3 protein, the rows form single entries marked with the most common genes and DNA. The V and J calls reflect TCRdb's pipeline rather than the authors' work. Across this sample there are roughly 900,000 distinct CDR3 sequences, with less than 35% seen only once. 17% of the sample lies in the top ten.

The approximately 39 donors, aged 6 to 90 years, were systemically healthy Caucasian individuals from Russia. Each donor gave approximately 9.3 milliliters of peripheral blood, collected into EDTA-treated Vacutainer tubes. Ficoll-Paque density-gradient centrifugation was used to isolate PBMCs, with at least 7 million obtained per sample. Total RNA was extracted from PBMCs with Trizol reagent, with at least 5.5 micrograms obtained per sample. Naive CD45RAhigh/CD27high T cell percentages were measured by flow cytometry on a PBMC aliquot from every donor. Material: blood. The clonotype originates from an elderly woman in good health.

CDR3 sequence: CASSATSGVQYF. The DNA sequence follows: TGTGCCAGCAGCGCGACTAGCGGGGTGCAGTATTTT. The chain employs TRBV12-3 or TRBV12-4 and TRBJ2-3; a stretch of 11 junction bases matches TRBD2. The CDR3 covers 12 residues, taking in both the cysteine and the phenylalanine. Left in the record is the CDR3 DNA by itself, 36 bases read in frame from the first base. The germline V end is reduced by 6 bases and the J end by 11 bases; junction bases left unmatched: 4.